Sequencing of this T cell receptor (beta chain) was carried out in a study of a mutant IDH1 vaccine in newly diagnosed glioma. Study-wide context: Vaccination began 4-6 weeks post radiotherapy alone, or with temozolomide cycles. Week 47 marked visit V13, whereas week 35 marked visit V12.

Libraries were prepared by immunoSEQ multiplex PCR; TCRdb keeps only in-frame clonotypes and omits some of them. The repertoire holds about 94,000 clones, with over 85% as singletons. This clone has just one count. Its matching antigen is unknown. Indicated time point: week 47, end of study. Doses comprised 300 ug of mutant IDH1 20-mer peptide each, plus topical imiquimod. Germline CDR1 reads SGHTA; CDR2 reads FQGNSA. The CDR3 consists of 16 residues. V shed 1 base and J shed 0 bases, with 13 bases lying between them. The chain combines TRBV7-2 with TRBJ2-7; possible D gene TRBD1, 6 bases. The clonotype comes from a woman between 50 and 59 years old with glioma. The specimen was PBMCs, collected from a glioma patient whose treatment included an IDH1 peptide vaccine. CDR3 sequence: CASSLESGVLSYEQYF. The CDR3 DNA is TGTGCCAGCAGCTTAGAATCAGGGGTCCTCTCCTACGAGCAGTACTTC.